These T cell receptor beta chains were read from a single sample in a study of shared clonotypes between healthy human individuals. The repertoire was sequenced with immunoSEQ multiplex PCR; TCRdb's copy has only in-frame clones and lacks some. The sample includes some 2.1 million clones, 85% to 95% of them seen just once. The sequencing sample was made of naive CD4+ T cells sorted from blood. All receptors come from a young man in good health. CDR3s leave out the opening cysteine and the closing phenylalanine or tryptophan.

j_call v_call cdr3_aa
TRBJ1-2 TRBV19 ASSITGTADGYT
TRBJ2-7 TRBV28 ASSSSGQLSYEQY
TRBJ1-1 TRBV11-2 ASSLGDRVYDEAF
TRBJ2-1 TRBV10-3 AISESPASGGEGQF
TRBJ1-1 TRBV7-9 ASTRTENTEAF
TRBJ2-3 TRBV5-1 ASNLTSYASTDTQY
TRBJ1-5 TRBV30 AWSAGDQPQH
TRBJ1-3 TRBV19 ASSATSGTLGNTIY
TRBJ2-5 TRBV5-1 ASSQGPIETQY
TRBJ2-3 TRBV2 ASSPPKSDTQY
TRBJ2-7 TRBV27 ASSSNRDRAPYEQY
TRBJ2-5 TRBV7-7 ASTPLAGDQETQY
TRBJ2-5 TRBV28 ASSWEGGTGAQY
TRBJ1-1 TRBV5-1 ASSPLRQEATEAF
TRBJ2-7 TRBV27 ASSPGGSYEQY
TRBJ1-6 TRBV7-9 ASSLPQGAHSPLH
TRBJ2-7 TRBV5-6 ASSLDRAYEQY
TRBJ1-2 TRBV28 ASSRTGGNYGYT
TRBJ2-7 TRBV20-1 SAGQGYEQY
TRBJ2-5 TRBV30 AASAAQETQY
TRBJ2-1 TRBV7-6 ASSLTSLAGPYNEQF
TRBJ1-2 TRBV5-1 ASSLWGTGYGYT
TRBJ2-2 TRBV18 ASSPGGNFGELF
TRBJ2-1 TRBV4-3 AILRPLSSYNEQF
TRBJ1-2 TRBV30 AWGDRGLKGYT
TRBJ2-5 TRBV30 AWSPGTRQETQY
TRBJ1-3 TRBV13 ASSRNGISGNTIY
. TRBV29-1 SVIPSRAHAYEQY
TRBJ2-1 TRBV6-5 ASSTTNEQF
TRBJ2-3 TRBV30 AWSQEGLDTDTQY
TRBJ2-1 TRBV11-2 ASTGAKDYNEQF
TRBJ2-7 TRBV20-1 SARAGYEQY
TRBJ1-1 TRBV7-8 ASSLGTANTEAF
TRBJ2-7 TRBV4-1 ASSQETAALREQY
TRBJ2-7 TRBV5-1 ASSLEGHEQY
TRBJ1-6 TRBV30 AWNLDGYSPLH
TRBJ2-7 TRBV9 ASSVEGVGSQQY
TRBJ2-7 TRBV5-1 ASSLAQATYEQY
TRBJ1-6 TRBV10-3 AISENRDTPLH
TRBJ1-6 TRBV5-1 ASSLETENNSPLH
TRBJ1-5 TRBV7-8 ASSPGGQPQH
TRBJ2-3 TRBV7-2 ASSRDPSTDTQY
TRBJ1-1 TRBV27 ASSSMGGLNTEAF
TRBJ2-7 TRBV10-3 AISESGSNYEQY
TRBJ2-1 TRBV7-8 ASSPALAGAYNEQF
TRBJ1-4 TRBV5-1 ASSLSTGEAEKLF
TRBJ2-4 TRBV5-4 ASSSGGLAKNIQY
TRBJ2-7 TRBV14 ASSQGQGTEQY
TRBJ2-1 TRBV4-3 ASSQEGTGGYNEQF
TRBJ1-1 TRBV19 ASSFGTGNTEAF
TRBJ2-1 TRBV14 ASRTSGRSYNEQF
TRBJ1-4 TRBV7-9 ASSSTTGGFEKLF